This T cell receptor (beta chain) was documented in a study of T cell responses to AZD1222 COVID-19 vaccine. General observations from the study: Clonal diversity was possibly underestimated, and the donors were mostly white British, with more females.

Germline CDR1 and CDR2: MNHEY and SMNVEV (reference sequence). Unmatched junction bases numbered 6, after V lost 4 bases and J lost 0 bases. The CDR3 contains 17 residues. A word on this clone: The antigen remains undetermined.

The assay was immunoSEQ multiplex PCR, and TCRdb's table has in-frame clones only and misses some. The sample yields about 130,000 clones, about 89% seen once. The receptor comes from an adult in good health. The chain is built from TRBV27 and TRBJ1-6; TRBD1 agrees at 7 bases. The material was peripheral blood, obtained on day 0 of AZD1222 vaccination. The CDR3: CASSSLRGSSYNSPLHF. CDR3 nucleotides: TGTGCCAGCAGTTCCCTCAGGGGGAGCTCCTATAATTCACCCCTCCACTTT.